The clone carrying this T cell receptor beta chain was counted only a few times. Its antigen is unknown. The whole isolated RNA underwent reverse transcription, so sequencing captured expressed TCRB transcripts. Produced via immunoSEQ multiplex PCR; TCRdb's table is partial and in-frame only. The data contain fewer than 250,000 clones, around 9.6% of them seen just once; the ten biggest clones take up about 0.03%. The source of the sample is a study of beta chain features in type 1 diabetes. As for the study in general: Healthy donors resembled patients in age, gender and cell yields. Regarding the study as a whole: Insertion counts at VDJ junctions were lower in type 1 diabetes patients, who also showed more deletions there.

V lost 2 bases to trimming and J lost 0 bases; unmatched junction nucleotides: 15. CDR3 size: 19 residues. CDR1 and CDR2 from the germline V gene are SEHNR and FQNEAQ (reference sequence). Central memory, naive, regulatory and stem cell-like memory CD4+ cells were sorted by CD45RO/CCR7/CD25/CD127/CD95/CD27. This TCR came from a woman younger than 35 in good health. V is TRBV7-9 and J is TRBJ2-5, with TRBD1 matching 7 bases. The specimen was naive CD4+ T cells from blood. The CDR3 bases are TGTGCCAGCAGCTTACCGAGTCGGGCGACAGGGCGGAACCAAGAGACCCAGTACTTC. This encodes CASSLPSRATGRNQETQYF.